This entry lists 6 T cell receptor beta chains sequenced from one sample in a study of blood T cell repertoires in COVID-19. Sequencing used immunoSEQ multiplex PCR; TCRdb keeps in-frame clones, though not all of them. The sample holds more than 80,000 clones, approximately 88% seen once. The sequenced material came from peripheral blood. The receptors here all came from an elderly woman with active or convalescent COVID-19.

In its sample, this clone was seen a few times. The J gene is TRBJ1-4, the V gene TRBV5-1; D not resolved. Germline values: CDR1 SGHRS, CDR2 YFSETQ. V lost 0 bases, J lost 5 bases, and 8 bases lay in between. CDR3 length equals 14 residues. The CDR3 DNA is TGCGCCAGCAGCTTGGCAGGCGACAATGAAAAACTGTTTTTT. This encodes CASSLAGDNEKLFF. Full variable domain (outside the CDR3, taken from reference TRBV5-1 and TRBJ1-4): KAGVTQTPRYLIKTRGQQVTLSCSPISGHRSVSWYQQTPGQGLQFLFEYFSETQRNKGNFPGRFSGRQFSNSRSEMNVSTLELGDSALYLCASSLAGDNEKLFFGSGTQLSVL.

This chain connects TRBV19 to TRBJ2-6, with 9 nucleotides matching TRBD1. This CDR3 region has 17 residues. V lost 3 bases and J lost 2; bases outside the gene matches: 5. CDR1 LNHDA and CDR2 SQIVND come from the germline V gene (reference sequence). The CDR3 is CASSITGGATGANVLTF. The CDR3 coding sequence is TGTGCCAGTAGTATCACAGGGGGCGCAACTGGGGCCAACGTCCTGACTTTC.

This clone has a single count. This chain uses TRBV6-1 with TRBJ2-2, with D maybe TRBD1 (5 bases). Germline V gene sequence: CDR1 MNHNS, CDR2 SASEGT. The V and J ends lost 1 base and 7 bases respectively, with 16 bases between them. This CDR3 has 16 amino acids. The CDR3 loop reads CASSEVYGQPYGELFF. The CDR3 coding sequence is TGTGCCAGCAGTGAAGTTTACGGACAACCCTACGGGGAGCTGTTTTTT.

The CDR3 here is CASSEPPEGAFF. The CDR3 DNA sequence: TGTGCCAGCAGTGAACCCCCCGAGGGAGCTTTCTTT. The gene calls are TRBV6-1 and TRBJ1-1; D is unresolved. Germline CDR1 reads MNHNS; CDR2 reads SASEGT. The CDR3 loop spans 12 amino acids. The V gene lost 2 bases and the J gene lost 10 bases, with 11 bases spanning the gap.

The J gene is TRBJ2-1, the V gene TRBV30; 10 bases map to TRBD2. The germline gives CDR1 GTSNPN, CDR2 SVGIG (reference sequence). V was clipped by 1 base and J by 12 bases; unmatched bases: 9. CDR3 size: 14 residues. The DNA of the CDR3 is TGTGCCTGGAGTGGAGGACTAGCGGTTCACGGGCAGTTCTTC. It translates to CAWSGGLAVHGQFF.

The chain uses TRBV20-1 and TRBJ2-7, with D perhaps matching TRBD2 (5 bases). Trimming shortened V by 3 bases and J by 2 bases, and 11 bases separated the two germline ends. Germline V gene data show CDR1 as DFQATT and CDR2 as SNEGSKA (reference sequence). The CDR3 has 13 amino acids. In DNA, the CDR3 is TGCAGTGCTAGTGGCGGGTCTACCTACGAGCAGTACTTC. Translation gives CSASGGSTYEQYF.